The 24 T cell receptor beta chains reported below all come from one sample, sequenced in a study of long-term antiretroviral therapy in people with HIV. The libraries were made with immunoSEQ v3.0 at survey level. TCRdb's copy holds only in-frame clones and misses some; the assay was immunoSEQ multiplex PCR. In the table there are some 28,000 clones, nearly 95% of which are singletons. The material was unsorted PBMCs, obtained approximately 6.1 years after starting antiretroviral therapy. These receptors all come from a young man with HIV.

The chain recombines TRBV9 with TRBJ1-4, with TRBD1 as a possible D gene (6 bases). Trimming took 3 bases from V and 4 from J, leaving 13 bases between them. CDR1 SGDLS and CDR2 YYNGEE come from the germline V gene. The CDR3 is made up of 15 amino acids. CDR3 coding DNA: TGTGCCAGCAGCGGAAAGGACAGCCGTAATGAAAAACTGTTTTTT. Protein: CASSGKDSRNEKLFF.

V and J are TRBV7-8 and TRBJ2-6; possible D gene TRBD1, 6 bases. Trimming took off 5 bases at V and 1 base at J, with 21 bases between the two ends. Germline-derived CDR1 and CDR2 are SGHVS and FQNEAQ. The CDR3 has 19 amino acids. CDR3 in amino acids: CASSPPGTRTESGANVLTF. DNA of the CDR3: TGTGCCAGCAGCCCCCCCGGGACACGAACGGAATCTGGGGCCAACGTCCTGACTTTC.

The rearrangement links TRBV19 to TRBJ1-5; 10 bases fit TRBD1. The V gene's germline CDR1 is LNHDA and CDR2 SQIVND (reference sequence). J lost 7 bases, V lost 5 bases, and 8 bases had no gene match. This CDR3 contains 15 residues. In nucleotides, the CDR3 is TGTGCCAGTAGTGCGCGGGACAGGGGCGGGCAGCCCCAGCATTTT. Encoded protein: CASSARDRGGQPQHF.

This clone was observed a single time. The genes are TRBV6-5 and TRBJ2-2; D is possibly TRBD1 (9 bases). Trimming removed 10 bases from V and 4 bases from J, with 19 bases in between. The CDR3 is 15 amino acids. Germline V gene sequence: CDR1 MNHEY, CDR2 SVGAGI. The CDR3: CATKRGTGSTGELFF. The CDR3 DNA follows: TGTGCCACCAAGCGGGGGACAGGGAGCACCGGGGAGCTGTTTTTT.

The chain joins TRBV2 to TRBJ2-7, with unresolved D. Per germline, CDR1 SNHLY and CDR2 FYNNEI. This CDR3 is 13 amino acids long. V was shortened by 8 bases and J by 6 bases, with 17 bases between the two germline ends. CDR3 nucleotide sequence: TGTGCCAGCGGGCAGCCGTCGCTTCGCGAGCAGTACTTC. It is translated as CASGQPSLREQYF. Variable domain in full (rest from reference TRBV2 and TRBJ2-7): EPEVTQTPSHQVTQMGQEVILRCVPISNHLYFYWYRQILGQKVEFLVSFYNNEISEKSEIFDDQFSVERPDGSNFTLKIRSTKLEDSAMYFCASGQPSLREQYFGPGTRLTVT.

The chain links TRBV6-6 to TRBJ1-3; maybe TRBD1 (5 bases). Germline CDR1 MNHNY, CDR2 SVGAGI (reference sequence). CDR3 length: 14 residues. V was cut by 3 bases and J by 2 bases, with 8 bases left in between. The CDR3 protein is CASSYQGTGNTIYF. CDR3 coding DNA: TGTGCCAGCAGTTATCAGGGTACTGGAAACACCATATATTTT.

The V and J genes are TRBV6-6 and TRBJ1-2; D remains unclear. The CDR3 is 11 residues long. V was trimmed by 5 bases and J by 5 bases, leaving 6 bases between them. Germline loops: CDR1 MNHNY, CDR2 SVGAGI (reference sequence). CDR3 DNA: TGTGCCAGCAGTCAGGCATATGGCTACACCTTC. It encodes CASSQAYGYTF.

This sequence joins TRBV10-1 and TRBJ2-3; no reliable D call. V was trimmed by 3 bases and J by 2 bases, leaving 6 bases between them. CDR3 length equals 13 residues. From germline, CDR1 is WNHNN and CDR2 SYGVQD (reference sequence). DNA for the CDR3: TGCGCCAGCAGTGATACCTTCACAGATACGCAGTATTTT. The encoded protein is CASSDTFTDTQYF.

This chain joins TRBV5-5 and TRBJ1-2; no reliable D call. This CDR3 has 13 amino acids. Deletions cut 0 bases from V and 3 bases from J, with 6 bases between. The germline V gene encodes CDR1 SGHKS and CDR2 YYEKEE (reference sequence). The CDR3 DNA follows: TGTGCCAGCAGCTTGGGCAGCGACTATGGCTACACCTTC. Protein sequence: CASSLGSDYGYTF.

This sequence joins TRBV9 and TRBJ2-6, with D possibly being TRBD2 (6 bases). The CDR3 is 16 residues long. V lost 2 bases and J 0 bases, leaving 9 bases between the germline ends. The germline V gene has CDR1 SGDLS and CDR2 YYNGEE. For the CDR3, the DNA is TGTGCCAGCAGCGTTGGCGGGAACTCTGGGGCCAACGTCCTGACTTTC. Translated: CASSVGGNSGANVLTF.

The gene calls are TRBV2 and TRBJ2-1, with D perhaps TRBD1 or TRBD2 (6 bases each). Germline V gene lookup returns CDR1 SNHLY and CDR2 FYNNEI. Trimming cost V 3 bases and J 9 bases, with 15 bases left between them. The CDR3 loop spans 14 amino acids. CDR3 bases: TGTGCCAGCAGTGAGGGTGGGGGGCGGAGTGAGCAGTTCTTC. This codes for CASSEGGGRSEQFF.

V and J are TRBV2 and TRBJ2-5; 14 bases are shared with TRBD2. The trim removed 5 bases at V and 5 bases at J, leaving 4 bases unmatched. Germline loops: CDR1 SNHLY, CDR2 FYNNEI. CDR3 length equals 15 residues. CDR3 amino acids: CASSRLAGGTETQYF. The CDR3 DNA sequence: TGTGCCAGCAGTCGACTAGCGGGAGGGACTGAGACCCAGTACTTC.

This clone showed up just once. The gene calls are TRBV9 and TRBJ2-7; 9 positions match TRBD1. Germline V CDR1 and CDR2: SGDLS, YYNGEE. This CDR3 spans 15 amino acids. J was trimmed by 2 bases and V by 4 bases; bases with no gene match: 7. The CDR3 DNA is TGTGCCAGCAGCCCTGGACAGGGGTTAGCCTACGAGCAGTACTTC. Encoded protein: CASSPGQGLAYEQYF.

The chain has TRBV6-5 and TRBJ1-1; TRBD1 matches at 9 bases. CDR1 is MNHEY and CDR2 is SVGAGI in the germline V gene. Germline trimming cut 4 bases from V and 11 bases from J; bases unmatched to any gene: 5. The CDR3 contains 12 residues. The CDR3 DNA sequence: TGTGCCAGCAGTTCCCCGGGACAGGGTGCTTTCTTT. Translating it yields CASSSPGQGAFF.

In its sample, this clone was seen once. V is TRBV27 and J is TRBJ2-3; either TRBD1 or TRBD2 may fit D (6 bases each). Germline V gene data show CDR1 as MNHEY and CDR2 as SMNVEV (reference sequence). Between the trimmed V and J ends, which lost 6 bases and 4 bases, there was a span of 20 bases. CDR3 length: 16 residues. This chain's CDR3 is CASSSTPLGGADTQYF. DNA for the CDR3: TGTGCCAGCAGCTCTACTCCCCTGGGGGGCGCAGATACGCAGTATTTT.

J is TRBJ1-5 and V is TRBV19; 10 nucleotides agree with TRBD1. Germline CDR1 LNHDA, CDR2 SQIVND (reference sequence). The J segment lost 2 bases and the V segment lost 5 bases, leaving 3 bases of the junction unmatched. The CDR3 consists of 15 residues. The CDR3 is CASSVGTGGNQPQHF. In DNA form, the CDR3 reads TGTGCCAGTAGTGTAGGGACAGGGGGCAATCAGCCCCAGCATTTT.

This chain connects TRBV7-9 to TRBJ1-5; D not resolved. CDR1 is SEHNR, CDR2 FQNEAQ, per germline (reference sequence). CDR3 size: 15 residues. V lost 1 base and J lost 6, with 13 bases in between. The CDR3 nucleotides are TGTGCCAGCAGCTTAGGGAGCTTGGAGAGTCAGCCCCAGCATTTT. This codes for CASSLGSLESQPQHF.

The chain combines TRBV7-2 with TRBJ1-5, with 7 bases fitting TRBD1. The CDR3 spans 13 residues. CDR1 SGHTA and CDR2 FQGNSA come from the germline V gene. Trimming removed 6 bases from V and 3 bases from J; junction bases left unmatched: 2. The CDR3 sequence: CASRGQYNQPQHF. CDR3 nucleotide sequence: TGTGCCAGCAGGGGACAGTACAATCAGCCCCAGCATTTT.

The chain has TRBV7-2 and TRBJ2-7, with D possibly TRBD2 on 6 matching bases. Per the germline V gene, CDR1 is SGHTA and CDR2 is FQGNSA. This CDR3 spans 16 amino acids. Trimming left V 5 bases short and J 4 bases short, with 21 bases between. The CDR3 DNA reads TGTGCCAGCAGCCCAGTTCGAACTAGCTTAGAGTACGAGCAGTACTTC. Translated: CASSPVRTSLEYEQYF.

The CDR3 spells CASSLGSDTQYF. CDR3 nucleotides: TGTGCCAGCAGCTTGGGCTCAGATACGCAGTATTTT. V and J are TRBV5-6 and TRBJ2-3, with D hard to call. Germline V gene data show CDR1 as SGHDT and CDR2 as YYEEEE. V lost 0 bases and J lost 4, with 3 bases in between. The CDR3 is 12 residues long.

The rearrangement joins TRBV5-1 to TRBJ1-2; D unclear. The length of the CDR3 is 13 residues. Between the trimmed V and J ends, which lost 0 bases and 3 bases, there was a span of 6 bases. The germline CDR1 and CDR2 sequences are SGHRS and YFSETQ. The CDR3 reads CASSLGWDYGYTF. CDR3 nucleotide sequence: TGCGCCAGCAGCTTGGGTTGGGACTATGGCTACACCTTC. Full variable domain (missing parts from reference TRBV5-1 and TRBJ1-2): KAGVTQTPRYLIKTRGQQVTLSCSPISGHRSVSWYQQTPGQGLQFLFEYFSETQRNKGNFPGRFSGRQFSNSRSEMNVSTLELGDSALYLCASSLGWDYGYTFGSGTRLTVV.

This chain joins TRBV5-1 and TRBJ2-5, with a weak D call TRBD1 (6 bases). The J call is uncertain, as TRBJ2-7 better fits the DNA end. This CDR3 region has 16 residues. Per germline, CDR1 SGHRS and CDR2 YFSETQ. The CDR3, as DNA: TGCGCCAGCAGCTTGGACAGGGTAGGGTGGACCTACGAGCAGTACTTC. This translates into CASSLDRVGWTYEQYF.

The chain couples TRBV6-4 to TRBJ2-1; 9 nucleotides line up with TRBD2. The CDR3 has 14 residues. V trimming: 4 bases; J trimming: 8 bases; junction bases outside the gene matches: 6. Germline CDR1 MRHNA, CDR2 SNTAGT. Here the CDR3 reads CASSVLAGMDEQFF. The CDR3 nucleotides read TGTGCCAGCAGTGTGCTAGCGGGGATGGATGAGCAGTTCTTC.

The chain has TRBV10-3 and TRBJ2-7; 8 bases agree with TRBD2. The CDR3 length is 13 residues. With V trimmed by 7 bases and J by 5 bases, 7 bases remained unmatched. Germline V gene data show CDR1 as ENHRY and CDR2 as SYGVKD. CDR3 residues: CAINGGRQDEQYF. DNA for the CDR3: TGTGCCATCAACGGCGGGAGGCAGGACGAGCAGTACTTC.